The clone carrying this T cell receptor beta chain was picked up one time. The sample is drawn from a study of cytomegalovirus exposure and HLA in healthy donors. It was with 60 Vbeta and 13 Jbeta primers that the PCR ran. Libraries were prepared by immunoSEQ multiplex PCR; TCRdb keeps only in-frame clonotypes and omits some of them. The data hold roughly 160,000 clones, with 80% to 85% observed a single time. Sample: PBMCs. The source is a boy between 2 and 10 years old in good health and CMV-seronegative.

The CDR3 DNA follows: TGTGCCAGCAGCGTAGACAGCGCAAGTAATGAAAAACTGTTTTTT. Protein product: CASSVDSASNEKLFF. The chain combines TRBV5-4 with TRBJ1-4, with D perhaps TRBD1 (5 bases). Germline V CDR1 and CDR2: SGHNT, YYREEE (reference sequence). This CDR3 contains 15 residues. The V gene lost 4 bases and the J gene lost 4 bases, with 14 bases spanning the gap.